This TCR beta chain appears in the sequencing data of a study of blood T cells in healthy people across ages. About the study: When template switching was applied, about one barcoded beta molecule was captured per two T cells. Broader study findings: In long-lived donors, naive CD4+ cell counts and diversity exceeded those of aged donors.

A J-beta primer mix and a sample-barcoded 5' primer were used in a second PCR of roughly 7 to 12 cycles. MiXCR was run by TCRdb on the 5' RACE reads, yielding one entry per CDR3 protein. The repertoire holds about 1 million distinct CDR3 sequences, with 45% as singletons. This clonotype was detected only a few times. The antigen remains unidentified. The germline CDR1 and CDR2 sequences are MGHDK and SYGVNS. The CDR3 is made up of 15 amino acids. V dropped 6 bases and J dropped 0 bases, with 15 bases sitting between them. This receptor was taken from a woman between 55 and 75 years old in good health. The sample was blood. The rearrangement uses TRBV25-1 and TRBJ2-7, with D possibly TRBD2 on 6 matching bases. The CDR3 DNA is TGTGCCAGCAGGACAAACGAAGCGGGCTCCTACGAGCAGTACTTC. Amino acid sequence: CASRTNEAGSYEQYF.